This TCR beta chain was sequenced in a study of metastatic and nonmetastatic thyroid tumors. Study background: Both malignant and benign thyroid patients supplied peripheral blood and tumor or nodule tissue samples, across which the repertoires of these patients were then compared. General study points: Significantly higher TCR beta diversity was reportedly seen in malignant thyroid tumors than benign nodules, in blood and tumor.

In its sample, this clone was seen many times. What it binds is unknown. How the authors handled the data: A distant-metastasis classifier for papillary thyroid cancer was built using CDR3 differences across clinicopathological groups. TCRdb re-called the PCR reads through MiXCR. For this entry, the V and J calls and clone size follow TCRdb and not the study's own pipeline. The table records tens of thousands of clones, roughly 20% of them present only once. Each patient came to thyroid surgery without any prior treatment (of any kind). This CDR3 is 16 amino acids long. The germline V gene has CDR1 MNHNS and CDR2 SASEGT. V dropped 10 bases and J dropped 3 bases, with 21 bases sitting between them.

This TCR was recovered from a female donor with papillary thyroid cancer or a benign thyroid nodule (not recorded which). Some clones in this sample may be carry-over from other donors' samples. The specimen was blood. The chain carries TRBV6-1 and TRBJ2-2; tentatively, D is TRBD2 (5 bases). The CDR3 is CAISVSLSADTGELFF. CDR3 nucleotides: TGTGCCATCTCAGTTAGTCTTAGCGCAGACACCGGGGAGCTGTTTTTT.